This T cell receptor (beta chain) came from a study of blood T cells in healthy people across ages. A sample-barcoded 5' primer and a J-beta primer mix were used in a second PCR of roughly 6 to 12 cycles. A 12-random-nucleotide template-switch adaptor tagged each cDNA molecule. TCRdb re-called the 5' RACE reads through MiXCR, storing one row per CDR3 protein. The table includes 500,000 to 650,000 distinct CDR3 sequences, 25% to 35% detected once. The CDR3 spans 16 residues. The V end was cut by 5 bases, the J end by 5 bases, with 21 bases between. From germline, CDR1 is SEHNR and CDR2 FQNEAQ (reference sequence). Separately, the same data were catalogued under a study of T cells of mothers and their children. This second study notes: Reads recorded for TCR beta CDR3 numbered over 9.5 million per mother and approximately 2.9 million per child.

Material: blood. V is TRBV7-9 and J is TRBJ2-5; D is perhaps TRBD2 (6 bases). This TCR was recovered from a boy between 2 and 10 years old in good health. The CDR3 here is CASSPFRGGVGETQYF. The CDR3 nucleotides are TGTGCCAGCAGCCCTTTCCGGGGCGGGGTAGGGGAGACCCAGTACTTC.